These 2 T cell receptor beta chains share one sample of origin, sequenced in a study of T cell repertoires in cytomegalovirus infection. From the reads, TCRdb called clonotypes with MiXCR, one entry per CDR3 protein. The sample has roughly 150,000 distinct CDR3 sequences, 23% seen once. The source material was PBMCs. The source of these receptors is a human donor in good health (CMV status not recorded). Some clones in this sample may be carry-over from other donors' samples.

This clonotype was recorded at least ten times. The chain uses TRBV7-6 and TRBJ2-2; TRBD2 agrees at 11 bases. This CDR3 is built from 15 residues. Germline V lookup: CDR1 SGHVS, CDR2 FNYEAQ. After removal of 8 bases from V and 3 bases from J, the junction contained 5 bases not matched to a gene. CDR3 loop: CASGVLAGDTGELFF. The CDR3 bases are TGTGCCAGCGGCGTACTAGCGGGAGACACCGGGGAGCTGTTTTTT.

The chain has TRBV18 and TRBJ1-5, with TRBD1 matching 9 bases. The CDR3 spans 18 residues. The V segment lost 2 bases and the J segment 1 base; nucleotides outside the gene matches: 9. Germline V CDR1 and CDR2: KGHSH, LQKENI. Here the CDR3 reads CASSPGKQGARSNQPQHF. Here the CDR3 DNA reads TGTGCCAGCTCACCAGGGAAACAGGGGGCGAGGAGCAATCAGCCCCAGCATTTT.